This T cell receptor beta chain stems from a study of T cell changes during pregnancy in multiple sclerosis. The length of the CDR3 is 15 residues. The V and J ends lost 5 bases and 2 bases respectively, with 16 bases between them. Germline assignment: CDR1 LNHDA and CDR2 SQIVND (reference sequence). Assay used: immunoSEQ multiplex PCR; TCRdb lists only in-frame clones, some missing. This table has around 75,000 clones, 89% appearing once. The chain carries TRBV19 and TRBJ2-7; D unclear. This TCR was sampled from a female donor in good health, enrolled as a control in a pregnancy study. The sample consisted of peripheral blood, taken in the first trimester of pregnancy. The CDR3 here is CASSSFGGATYEQYF. The CDR3 DNA reads TGTGCCAGTAGTTCCTTCGGCGGAGCAACCTACGAGCAGTACTTC. Drawing the rest from reference TRBV19 and TRBJ2-7, the complete variable domain is DGGITQSPKYLFRKEGQNVTLSCEQNLNHDAMYWYRQDPGQGLRLIYYSQIVNDFQKGDIAEGYSVSREKKESFPLTVTSAQKNPTAFYLCASSSFGGATYEQYFGPGTRLTVT.